This entry concerns a single T cell receptor beta chain. This receptor's antigen is unknown. Base quality data are lacking; no much larger clone is found one base away. TCRbeta CDR3 regions were amplified from genomic DNA using the immunoSEQ Assay, a bias-controlled multiplex PCR. Per the authors' processing: The number of nucleated cells in each sample was estimated from the amplification of reference gene primers within the assay. To quantify the absolute abundance of each unique TCRbeta CDR3 rearrangement, sequence reads were collapsed and filtered. For each sample, productive Simpson clonality was calculated as the square root of Simpson's diversity index over productive rearrangements. The table was pulled from immuneACCESS by TCRdb, which kept in-frame rearrangements only. Such tables lose some clones; where checked, under half of the loss comes from unresolved V genes, and the rest has no known cause. V and J calls and clone size are given by that table; D and trimming were obtained from the DNA. A total of approximately 160,000 clones appear in this sample, 76% of them only once. The ten largest account for more than 3.5% of the sample.

This sample was included in a study of blood T cell repertoires in COVID-19 (dated by TCRdb to between 2020 and 2021). As for the study more broadly: Collaborator samples came from the United States, Italy and Spain and covered acute and convalescent phases of COVID-19. Nearly every sample came with metadata listing a de-identified subject ID, COVID-19 status, age in years and sex. Where available, HLA class I and class II types were taken from metadata supplied by the sample provider and were not determined by assay-based typing. The repertoires were released in a freely available public database meant as a resource for research on the immune response to SARS-CoV-2. The dataset comprised deeply sampled blood TCRbeta repertoires from subjects exposed to, actively infected with, or recovered from COVID-19. The material from the prospective study consisted of cDNA or gDNA derived from T cells, B-cell-depleted T cells, or PBMCs. Samples came from the ongoing ImmuneRACE study (first 160 participants) plus 1,254 subjects from 6 global collaborators.

Each collaborating institution followed its own protocols to collect whole blood in K2EDTA tubes. For TCRbeta analysis, collaborators shipped samples as frozen whole blood, isolated PBMCs, or DNA extracted from either of those sample types. Via the germline V gene (reference sequence), CDR1 is LNHDA and CDR2 SQIVND. The CDR3 sequence holds 16 residues, the cysteine and phenylalanine included. Only the CDR3 portion is preserved as DNA: 48 bases, with reading frame beginning at the first base. The V end gives up 5 bases and the J end 8 bases, leaving 10 bases in the junction not matched to a gene. Beyond this particular receptor, the publication reports: Clinical and demographic metadata were provided uncurated, with the amount varying by source and participant.

This TCR was recovered from a woman of 80 years or more with acute or convalescent COVID-19. The chain couples TRBV19 to TRBJ2-3, with 13 junctional bases fitting TRBD2. The sequencing sample was made of peripheral blood. CDR3 reads: CASSLGLAGALGTQYF. The nucleotide sequence reads as follows: TGTGCCAGTAGTCTTGGACTAGCGGGAGCCCTGGGTACGCAGTATTTT. The CDR3 plus the reference TRBV19 and TRBJ2-3 genes for the other parts give the full variable domain: DGGITQSPKYLFRKEGQNVTLSCEQNLNHDAMYWYRQDPGQGLRLIYYSQIVNDFQKGDIAEGYSVSREKKESFPLTVTSAQKNPTAFYLCASSLGLAGALGTQYFGPGTRLTVL.